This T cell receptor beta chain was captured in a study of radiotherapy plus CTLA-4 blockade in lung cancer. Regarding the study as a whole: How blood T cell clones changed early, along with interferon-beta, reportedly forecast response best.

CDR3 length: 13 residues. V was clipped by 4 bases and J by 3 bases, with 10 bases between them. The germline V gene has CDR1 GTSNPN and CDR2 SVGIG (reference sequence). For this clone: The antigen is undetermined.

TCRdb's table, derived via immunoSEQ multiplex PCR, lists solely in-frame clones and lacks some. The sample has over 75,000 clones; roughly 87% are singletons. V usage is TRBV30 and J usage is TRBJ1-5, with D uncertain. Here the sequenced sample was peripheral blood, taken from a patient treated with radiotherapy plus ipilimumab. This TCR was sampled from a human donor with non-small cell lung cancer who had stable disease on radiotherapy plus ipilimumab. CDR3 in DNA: TGTGCCTGGACCCCGGAAGACAATCAGCCCCAGCATTTT. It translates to CAWTPEDNQPQHF.